This passage covers 10 T cell receptor beta chains from one sample sequenced in a study of cytomegalovirus exposure and HLA in healthy donors. Clones were sequenced by immunoSEQ multiplex PCR, and TCRdb holds only the in-frame ones, with some missing. The repertoire consists of 55,000 to 75,000 clones, with roughly 94% occurring once and the leading ten covering over 6.5%. Material: PBMCs. Every receptor here comes from a woman aged 18 to 35 in good health and CMV-seropositive.

The chain has TRBV7-3 and TRBJ2-6; 11 bases are a match to TRBD1. Germline V CDR1 and CDR2: SGHTA, FQGTGA. CDR3 length equals 17 residues. V was clipped by 8 bases and J by 3 bases; unmatched bases: 9. The CDR3 nucleotides read TGTGCCAGCTCACGCGGACAGGGGGCTGGTGGGGCCAACGTCCTGACTTTC. Residues: CASSRGQGAGGANVLTF.

The chain recombines TRBV10-2 with TRBJ1-2, with TRBD1 matching 8 bases. V shed 2 bases and J 2 bases; nucleotides not matched to a gene: 4. This CDR3 comprises 15 residues. The germline V gene has CDR1 WSHSY and CDR2 SAAADI. The CDR3: CASSEGTGKNYGYTF. The DNA of the CDR3 is TGCGCCAGCAGTGAGGGGACAGGAAAGAACTATGGCTACACCTTC.

The J gene is TRBJ2-1, the V gene TRBV5-1; possible D gene TRBD1, 5 bases. This CDR3 is 16 amino acids long. V lost 3 bases, J lost 4 bases, and 17 bases lay in between. Germline V CDR1 and CDR2: SGHRS, YFSETQ. In DNA form, the CDR3 reads TGCGCCAGCAGCTGGTCAGTTGGGCAGGGATACAATGAGCAGTTCTTC. Its translation is CASSWSVGQGYNEQFF.

The V call is TRBV9, the J call TRBJ2-5, with D possibly TRBD1 on 7 matching bases. Germline CDR1 SGDLS, CDR2 YYNGEE. This CDR3 has 17 residues. Trimming left V 0 bases short and J 4 bases short, with 19 bases between. As DNA, the CDR3 is TGTGCCAGCAGCGTAGGGTCAGGGGGGCTAGGGGCAGAGACCCAGTACTTC. Residues: CASSVGSGGLGAETQYF.

This CDR3 is CASSLVRGGSYNEQFF. The CDR3 bases are TGTGCCAGCAGCTTAGTTCGCGGGGGCTCCTACAATGAGCAGTTCTTC. V usage is TRBV5-4 and J usage is TRBJ2-1; TRBD2 aligns across 7 bases. With V trimmed by 2 bases and J by 0 bases, 5 bases remained unmatched. Germline V lookup: CDR1 SGHNT, CDR2 YYREEE (reference sequence). CDR3 length equals 16 residues.

This chain joins TRBV7-9 and TRBJ1-1; 7 nucleotides agree with TRBD1. The length of the CDR3 is 14 residues. J lost 11 bases, V lost 5 bases, and 14 bases had no gene match. In germline, CDR1 is SEHNR, CDR2 FQNEAQ (reference sequence). The CDR3 reads CASSLAERQGVAFF. The CDR3 nucleotides are TGTGCCAGCAGCCTCGCGGAACGACAGGGAGTCGCTTTCTTT.

The chain links TRBV9 to TRBJ2-1; TRBD2 matches 8 bases. The CDR3 totals 14 residues. Unmatched junction bases numbered 4, after V lost 3 bases and J lost 5 bases. CDR1 SGDLS and CDR2 YYNGEE come from the germline V gene. CDR3 amino acids: CASSERTSHNEQFF. The DNA for the CDR3 is TGTGCCAGCAGCGAGAGGACTAGCCACAATGAGCAGTTCTTC.

The rearrangement joins TRBV2 to TRBJ2-5; D is ambiguous. The V gene's germline CDR1 is SNHLY and CDR2 FYNNEI. V gave up 4 bases and J gave up 4 bases, with 10 bases separating them. The CDR3 loop spans 13 amino acids. The chain's CDR3 is CASSVNLGETQYF. The CDR3 DNA sequence: TGTGCCAGCAGTGTCAACCTCGGAGAGACCCAGTACTTC.

This clone was found once. This sequence joins TRBV11-1 and TRBJ1-6; unclear D gene. The CDR3 contains 16 residues. Trimming left V 1 base short and J 9 bases short, with 16 bases between. CDR1 and CDR2 from the germline V gene are SGHAT and FQDESV (reference sequence). This chain's CDR3 is CASSLGSGRASSPLHF. CDR3 nucleotides: TGTGCCAGCAGCTTAGGTTCTGGTCGAGCCTCTTCACCCCTCCACTTT.

The chain links TRBV9 to TRBJ2-7; D gene uncertain. CDR3 length: 15 amino acids. Between the trimmed V and J ends, which lost 1 base and 3 bases, there was a span of 14 bases. Germline V gene sequence: CDR1 SGDLS, CDR2 YYNGEE. The DNA for the CDR3 is TGTGCCAGCAGCGTAAGTCCTCAGGAACTCTACGAGCAGTACTTC. This sequence encodes CASSVSPQELYEQYF.